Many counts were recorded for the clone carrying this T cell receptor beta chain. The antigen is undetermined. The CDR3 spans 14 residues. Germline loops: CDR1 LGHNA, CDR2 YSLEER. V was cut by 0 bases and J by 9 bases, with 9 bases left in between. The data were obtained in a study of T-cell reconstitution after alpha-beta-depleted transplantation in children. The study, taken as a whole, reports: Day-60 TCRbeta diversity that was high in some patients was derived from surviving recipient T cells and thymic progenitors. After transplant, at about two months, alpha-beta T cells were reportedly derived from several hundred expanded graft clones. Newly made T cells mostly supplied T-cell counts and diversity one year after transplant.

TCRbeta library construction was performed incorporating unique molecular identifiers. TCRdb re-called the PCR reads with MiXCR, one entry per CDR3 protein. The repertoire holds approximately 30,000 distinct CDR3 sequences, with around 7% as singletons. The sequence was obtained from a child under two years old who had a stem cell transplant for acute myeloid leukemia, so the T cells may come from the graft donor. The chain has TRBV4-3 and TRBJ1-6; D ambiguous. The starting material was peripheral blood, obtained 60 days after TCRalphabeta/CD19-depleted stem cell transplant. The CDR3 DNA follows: TGCGCCAGCAGCCAAGATCCGGGGAGTTCACCCCTCCACTTT. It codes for CASSQDPGSSPLHF.